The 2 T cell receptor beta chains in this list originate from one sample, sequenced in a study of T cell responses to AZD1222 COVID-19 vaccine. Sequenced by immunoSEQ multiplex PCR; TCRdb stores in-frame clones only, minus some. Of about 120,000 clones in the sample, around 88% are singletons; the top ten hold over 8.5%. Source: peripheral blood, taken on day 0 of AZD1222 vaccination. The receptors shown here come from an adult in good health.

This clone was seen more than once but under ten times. This chain's CDR3 is CASSSWGEETQYF. The CDR3 DNA is TGTGCCAGCAGCTCCTGGGGGGAAGAGACCCAGTACTTC. The chain combines TRBV9 with TRBJ2-5, with D tentatively TRBD2 (6 bases). V lost 4 bases and J 3 bases, leaving 10 bases between the germline ends. Germline loops: CDR1 SGDLS, CDR2 YYNGEE. CDR3 size: 13 residues.

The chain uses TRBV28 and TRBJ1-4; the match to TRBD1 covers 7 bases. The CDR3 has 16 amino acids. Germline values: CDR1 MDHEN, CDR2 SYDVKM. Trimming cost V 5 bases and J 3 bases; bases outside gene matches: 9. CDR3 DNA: TGTGCCAGCAGTATAAACAGACAGGGACCTAATGAAAAACTGTTTTTT. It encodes CASSINRQGPNEKLFF. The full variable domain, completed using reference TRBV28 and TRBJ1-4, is DVKVTQSSRYLVKRTGEKVFLECVQDMDHENMFWYRQDPGLGLRLIYFSYDVKMKEKGDIPEGYSVSREKKERFSLILESASTNQTSMYLCASSINRQGPNEKLFFGSGTQLSVL.